The entry that follows covers one T cell receptor (beta chain) sequence. Its matching antigen is unknown. J gave up 1 base and V 4 bases, and 7 bases lay outside the gene matches. This CDR3 is 16 amino acids long. Germline CDR1 SGHAT, CDR2 FQNNGV. Naive CD8 isolation took CD45RO-negative cells positively selected for CCR7 and excluded terminally differentiated effector memory CD45RA+ cells. The data originate from a study of shared clonotypes between healthy human individuals. Study-level points and caveats: Naive subsets typically showed greater estimated richness than memory subsets.

TCRdb's copy holds only in-frame clones and misses some; the assay was immunoSEQ multiplex PCR. The table records 550,000 to 750,000 clones, about 95% of them present only once. The specimen was naive CD8+ T cells sorted from blood. The chain couples TRBV11-2 to TRBJ2-1, with TRBD1 identical over 7 bases. The origin of this receptor is a woman aged 25 to 39 in good health. The CDR3 coding sequence is TGTGCCAGCAGCTCAAGGGGGCTGGGGTCCTACAATGAGCAGTTCTTC. It yields the protein CASSSRGLGSYNEQFF.